This T cell receptor beta chain is drawn from a study of human T cells and chemical hapten exposure. Points from the study as a whole: Donor immune responses may differ from healthy people's, since all donors had alopecia. PT1 expanded TCR counts and patch test score were linked, and their correlation was positive.

The table lists this clonotype with a few counts. The antigen remains undetermined. Sample time point: patch test 1, 2 weeks after DPC sensitization. Treatment meaning: therapeutic diphenylcyclopropenone sensitization with weekly scalp DPC. TCRdb recomputed calls from the RACE reads with MiXCR, one row per CDR3 protein. The data show around 160,000 distinct CDR3 sequences, with about 14% seen just once and about 1.7% held by the top ten. Sequences were derived from whole blood, sampled in connection with sensitization to the hapten diphenylcyclopropenone (DPC). The clonotype comes from a woman aged 25 to 39 with alopecia areata. Some clones in this sample may be carry-over from other donors' samples.

The DNA for the CDR3 is TGTGCCACCAGCAGAGATCCGCGAGAAATCTATGGCTACACCTTC. Translation: CATSRDPREIYGYTF. The chain recombines TRBV15 with TRBJ1-2, with no clear D. This CDR3 is 15 amino acids long. With 0 bases removed from V and 4 bases from J, the gap between germline ends came to 12 bases. CDR1 LNHNV and CDR2 YYDKDF come from the germline V gene (reference sequence).